This is a list of T cell receptor beta chains from one sample in a study of blood T cell repertoires in COVID-19. Profiled with immunoSEQ multiplex PCR; TCRdb holds only in-frame clones, not every one. The sample shows under 500,000 clones, 87% of them seen only once. The sequenced material came from PBMCs or T cells enriched from blood (not recorded which). Receptors originate from a woman aged 18-35 years with acute COVID-19. Both conserved end residues are part of each CDR3. The order of the fields is clone size, V gene, J gene, D gene, CDR3 protein, CDR3 DNA. The D gene is left open where the match is weak. Size values are once, few and many counts, or a class for expanded clones, and some rows have none.

size: few
V: TRBV6-5
J: TRBJ2-7
D: .
CDR3: CASAGYVYEQYF
DNA: TGTGCCAGCGCAGGGTACGTCTACGAGCAGTACTTC

size: .
V: TRBV5-1
J: TRBJ1-3
D: .
CDR3: CASSLDQRNTIYF
DNA: TGCGCCAGCAGCTTGGATCAGAGAAACACCATATATTTT

size: .
V: TRBV11-2
J: TRBJ2-3
D: .
CDR3: CASGGDADTQYF
DNA: TGTGCCAGCGGAGGGGATGCAGATACGCAGTATTTT

size: .
V: TRBV9
J: TRBJ2-3
D: .
CDR3: CASSVLGGTDTQYF
DNA: TGTGCCAGCAGCGTACTAGGTGGCACAGATACGCAGTATTTT

size: .
V: TRBV5-1
J: TRBJ2-1
D: .
CDR3: CASSNTGSLSYNEQFF
DNA: TGCGCCAGCAGTAATACAGGGTCCCTTAGCTACAATGAGCAGTTCTTC

size: .
V: TRBV19
J: TRBJ2-2
D: .
CDR3: CASSQAGTGELFF
DNA: TGTGCCAGTAGTCAGGCGGGCACCGGGGAGCTGTTTTTT

size: .
V: TRBV12-5
J: TRBJ2-7
D: TRBD1
CDR3: CASGLVLRQGVHEQYF
DNA: TGTGCTAGTGGTTTGGTACTTAGACAGGGGGTCCACGAGCAGTACTTC

size: once
V: TRBV7-2
J: TRBJ2-5
D: .
CDR3: CASSVKETQYF
DNA: TGTGCCAGCAGCGTTAAAGAGACCCAGTACTTC

size: .
V: TRBV9
J: TRBJ2-7
D: TRBD1
CDR3: CASSATPGQGVREQYF
DNA: TGTGCCAGCAGCGCGACCCCGGGACAGGGGGTTCGCGAGCAGTACTTC

size: once
V: TRBV7-9
J: TRBJ2-1
D: .
CDR3: CASSLITQSTGQSINEQFF
DNA: TGTGCCAGCAGCTTAATAACCCAATCGACCGGACAGTCCATCAATGAGCAGTTCTTC

size: .
V: TRBV6-5
J: TRBJ2-7
D: TRBD1
CDR3: CASSRDRGEQYF
DNA: TGTGCCAGCAGTCGGGACAGGGGCGAGCAGTACTTC

size: .
V: TRBV7-2
J: TRBJ1-3
D: .
CDR3: CASSPYPGSFSGNTIYF
DNA: TGTGCCAGCAGCCCCTACCCGGGTTCCTTCTCTGGAAACACCATATATTTT

size: .
V: TRBV19
J: TRBJ1-2
D: .
CDR3: CASTPGVNYGYTF
DNA: TGTGCCAGTACCCCAGGGGTAAACTATGGCTACACCTTC

size: .
V: TRBV28
J: TRBJ1-5
D: .
CDR3: CASSFDSRSQPQHF
DNA: TGTGCCAGCAGTTTCGATTCAAGGAGTCAGCCCCAGCATTTT

size: .
V: TRBV19
J: TRBJ2-5
D: .
CDR3: CATGVGETQYF
DNA: TGTGCTACGGGGGTGGGAGAGACCCAGTACTTC

size: .
V: TRBV27
J: TRBJ2-7
D: .
CDR3: CASSLVPLYEQYF
DNA: TGTGCCAGCAGTTTAGTTCCCCTCTACGAGCAGTACTTC

size: .
V: TRBV18
J: TRBJ1-2
D: .
CDR3: CASSYSREVYGYTF
DNA: TGTGCCAGCTCATATAGCAGGGAAGTCTATGGCTACACCTTC

size: .
V: TRBV7-7
J: TRBJ2-5
D: .
CDR3: CASSLAQFETQYF
DNA: TGTGCTAGCAGCTTAGCGCAGTTTGAGACCCAGTACTTC

size: few
V: TRBV7-2
J: TRBJ2-7
D: .
CDR3: CASSLADLAISYEQYF
DNA: TGTGCCAGCAGCTTAGCCGATCTAGCGATCTCCTACGAGCAGTACTTC

size: .
V: TRBV30
J: TRBJ2-3
D: .
CDR3: CAWGDSPSTDTQYF
DNA: TGTGCCTGGGGGGACTCCCCTAGCACAGATACGCAGTATTTT

size: once
V: TRBV28
J: TRBJ2-1
D: TRBD1
CDR3: CASSQVGTVIYNEQFF
DNA: TGTGCCAGCAGCCAGGTCGGGACAGTCATATACAATGAGCAGTTCTTC

size: once
V: TRBV5-6
J: TRBJ1-2
D: TRBD1
CDR3: CASRRTGANYGYTF
DNA: TGTGCCAGCAGACGGACAGGGGCTAACTATGGCTACACCTTC

size: .
V: TRBV7-3
J: TRBJ2-5
D: TRBD2
CDR3: CASSLGSAGGPQETQYF
DNA: TGTGCCAGCAGCTTGGGATCAGCGGGGGGCCCCCAAGAGACCCAGTACTTC

size: .
V: TRBV29-1
J: TRBJ2-7
D: TRBD1
CDR3: CSAGTGAFDEQYF
DNA: TGCAGCGCAGGGACAGGTGCCTTCGACGAGCAGTACTTC

size: .
V: TRBV10-3
J: TRBJ1-1
D: TRBD1
CDR3: CAIRLQDRGTEAFF
DNA: TGTGCCATCAGACTTCAGGACAGGGGCACTGAAGCTTTCTTT

size: .
V: TRBV30
J: TRBJ2-7
D: .
CDR3: CAWSGPGISYEQYF
DNA: TGTGCCTGGAGTGGGCCAGGGATATCCTACGAGCAGTACTTC

size: .
V: TRBV18
J: TRBJ1-4
D: .
CDR3: CASSTVKDEKLFF
DNA: TGTGCCAGCTCCACAGTTAAAGATGAAAAACTGTTTTTT

size: .
V: TRBV29-1
J: TRBJ1-5
D: TRBD1
CDR3: CSVGQGENQPQHF
DNA: TGCAGCGTTGGCCAGGGGGAGAATCAGCCCCAGCATTTT

size: .
V: TRBV25-1
J: TRBJ2-1
D: TRBD2
CDR3: CASSEAGGAYNEQFF
DNA: TGTGCCAGCAGTGAAGCGGGGGGGGCCTACAATGAGCAGTTCTTC

size: .
V: TRBV11-2
J: TRBJ1-6
D: .
CDR3: CASSLDVGVDSPLHF
DNA: TGTGCCAGCAGCTTAGATGTAGGGGTGGATTCACCCCTCCACTTT

size: .
V: TRBV12-3/TRBV12-4
J: TRBJ1-2
D: TRBD1
CDR3: CASSPGGRGYTF
DNA: TGTGCCAGCAGCCCAGGGGGTCGGGGCTACACCTTC

size: .
V: TRBV6-5
J: TRBJ2-2
D: TRBD2
CDR3: CASKRGADPGELFF
DNA: TGTGCGAGCAAGCGGGGGGCCGATCCCGGGGAGCTGTTTTTT

size: .
V: TRBV6-5
J: TRBJ1-6
D: .
CDR3: CASSYTGFSPLHF
DNA: TGTGCCAGCAGCTATACAGGGTTTTCACCCCTCCACTTT

size: .
V: TRBV5-4
J: TRBJ1-1
D: TRBD1
CDR3: CASTQGTENTEAFF
DNA: TGTGCCAGCACCCAGGGGACAGAGAACACTGAAGCTTTCTTT

size: few
V: TRBV6-5
J: TRBJ2-3
D: TRBD1
CDR3: CASRGTGSRTDTQYF
DNA: TGTGCCAGCAGGGGGACAGGGAGCCGCACAGATACGCAGTATTTT

size: few
V: TRBV11-2
J: TRBJ1-6
D: .
CDR3: CASSLGEPSSYNSPLHF
DNA: TGTGCCAGCAGCTTAGGCGAGCCAAGCTCCTATAATTCACCCCTCCACTTT